These T cell receptor beta chains were read from a single sample in a study of T-cell memory formation after mild COVID-19. Via MiXCR, TCRdb re-called the 5' RACE reads, giving one row per CDR3 protein. Of 75,000 to 95,000 distinct CDR3 sequences in the sample, around an eighth were seen once. The sample consisted of PBMCs or a T cell subset sorted from them (not recorded which). The receptor set was obtained from an adult woman who had mild COVID-19 (a few samples of this study predate the infection). Cell type and time point are not known. The CDR3 runs from the conserved cysteine through the conserved F or W. Fields, in order: clone size, V gene, CDR3 protein. Not every row has a clone size; where given, it reads once, few, many or a size class.

>NA|TRBV7-9
CASSTSSGGVTYNEQFF
>few|TRBV7-3
CASSLGALDTQYF
>few|TRBV24-1
CATSTTFLGRNEQFF
>many|TRBV20-1
CSARDSSLAEEYF
>few|TRBV15
CATSRDDGSEQFF
>NA|TRBV9
CASSVQELTEAFF
>NA|TRBV7-8
CASSFVGISSLGYTEAFF
>NA|TRBV30
CAWSPSYEQYF
>few|TRBV27
CASSSRQGYQETQYF
>NA|TRBV7-3
CASSPPATEAFF
>NA|TRBV7-8
CASSFEGKYSYNEQFF
>NA|TRBV6-5
CASSSVRDTEAFF
>NA|TRBV29-1
CSVWSSGAFF
>NA|TRBV7-9
CASSATPVGMNTEAFF
>few|TRBV29-1
CSPADYQRQYF
>NA|TRBV6-5
CASSPRGTGANVLTF
>NA|TRBV4-1
CASSQVMASGGVNEQFF